Listed here are 5 T cell receptor beta chains from one sample, sequenced in a study of T cells in Graves' hyperthyroidism and ophthalmopathy. Amplification targeted TCR beta CDR3 regions from RNA transcripts. The HTBI set primed first-round TCR CDR3 RT-PCR. MiXCR, applied by TCRdb to the multiplex PCR reads, yields one record per CDR3 protein. This sample has about 380,000 distinct CDR3 sequences, with less than 15% found just once. Sample: blood. The receptors stem from a young man with Graves' hyperthyroidism that later progressed to Graves' ophthalmopathy.

Many counts were recorded for this clonotype. This sequence joins TRBV28 and TRBJ1-5; D not certain. The ends were cut back, 5 bases at V and 2 bases at J, with 13 bases in the middle. This CDR3 has 15 residues. Germline V lookup: CDR1 MDHEN, CDR2 SYDVKM. The CDR3 DNA is TGTGCCAGCAGTGGTTCCCTGGGCGGCAATCAGCCCCAGCATTTT. Translation: CASSGSLGGNQPQHF.

The CDR3, as DNA: TGTGCCAGCAGCGTAGATCCCAATGAGCAGTTCTTC. It specifies CASSVDPNEQFF. This chain joins TRBV9 and TRBJ2-1; D not resolved. V lost 0 bases and J lost 6, with 4 bases in between. Germline V gene data show CDR1 as SGDLS and CDR2 as YYNGEE. The CDR3 is 12 residues long.

This clonotype was observed many times. V and J are TRBV7-9 and TRBJ1-1; D is unresolved. CDR1 is SEHNR and CDR2 is FQNEAQ in the germline V gene (reference sequence). Trimming took off 4 bases at V and 0 bases at J, with 12 bases between the two ends. CDR3 length equals 15 residues. For the CDR3, the DNA is TGTGCCAGCAGCTCGTCGACTGATATGAACACTGAAGCTTTCTTT. Its protein product is CASSSSTDMNTEAFF.

This clonotype showed up just a few times. This chain joins TRBV7-9 and TRBJ1-2; D is possibly TRBD1 (6 bases). The V and J ends lost 4 bases and 2 bases respectively, with 14 bases between them. This CDR3 contains 15 residues. Germline V lookup: CDR1 SEHNR, CDR2 FQNEAQ (reference sequence). CDR3 in DNA: TGTGCCAGCAGCTGGGGGGCCTCCTCGAACTATGGCTACACCTTC. Translated: CASSWGASSNYGYTF.

This clonotype was counted ten times or more. J is TRBJ1-1 and V is TRBV10-2; D might be TRBD1 (5 bases). Per germline, CDR1 WSHSY and CDR2 SAAADI. V lost 3 bases, J lost 2 bases, and 16 bases lay in between. The CDR3 extends over 16 amino acids. The CDR3 protein is CASSDGQGTLNTEAFF. Here the CDR3 DNA reads TGCGCCAGCAGTGATGGGCAGGGCACTCTAAACACTGAAGCTTTCTTT.